This entry describes one TCR beta chain. Antigen: not known. The data are from a study of OX40 agonist ivuxolimab in advanced cancers. Study in general: An agonistic anti-OX40 (CD134) antibody, ivuxolimab, was used to treat the patients. Study-wide results and caveats: Among the least clonally expanded were partial responders at 0.1-3.0 mg/kg. Researchers report that CD8+ T cells had, on average, more expanded clones than CD4+. There was clonal expansion of CD4+ and CD8+ blood T cells by week 6 at 0.1 to 3.0 mg/kg.

The CDR3 is 13 residues long. V was pared by 4 bases and J by 11 bases, with 16 bases between. Germline CDR1 reads MRHNA; CDR2 reads SNTAGT. Data came from immunoSEQ multiplex PCR; TCRdb stores just in-frame clones and leaves some out. Of about 61,000 clones in the sample, 82% were seen once. The genes are TRBV6-4 and TRBJ2-3; TRBD1 is a possible D gene (6 bases). The source is an adult with an advanced solid tumor such as melanoma, head and neck, liver or kidney cancer. Sequenced material: CD4+ or CD8+ T cells sorted from blood, taken in a trial of the OX40 agonist ivuxolimab. The CDR3 DNA is TGTGCCAGCAGTGGAGAGACAGGCCTGAAGCAGTATTTT. Its protein is CASSGETGLKQYF.